These 3 T cell receptor beta chains were sequenced from one sample in a study of CD8+ T cells in alopecia areata. Treatment meaning: oral pan-JAK inhibitor, 5-10 mg twice daily. The sequencing template was cDNA reverse transcribed from extracted RNA. Libraries were prepared by immunoSEQ multiplex PCR; TCRdb keeps only in-frame clonotypes and omits some of them. The sample has about 200,000 clones, less than 70% seen once. The sample here was CD4+ T cells sorted from blood, taken around week 49, from a patient treated with tofacitinib. The origin of the receptors is a human donor with alopecia areata.

CDR3 protein: CASRLIAETEAFF. The CDR3 DNA sequence: TGTGCCAGCAGGCTTATAGCGGAGACTGAAGCTTTCTTT. The V call is TRBV7-2, the J call TRBJ1-1; no clear D gene. CDR1 is SGHTA and CDR2 is FQGNSA in the germline V gene. The CDR3 is 13 amino acids. Trimming pared 6 bases from V and 5 bases from J, leaving 13 bases between.

This clone was counted only a few times. The sample contains more than one DNA sequence encoding this CDR3. The chain has TRBV29-1 and TRBJ1-2, with D hard to call. Trimming took off 6 bases at V and 2 bases at J, with 10 bases between the two ends. Germline assignment: CDR1 SQVTM and CDR2 ANQGSEA. The CDR3 extends over 12 amino acids. The CDR3 reads CSVGGGNYGYTF. DNA for the CDR3: TGCAGCGTCGGAGGAGGAAACTATGGCTACACCTTC.

The genes are TRBV7-8 and TRBJ2-7; D assignment may be TRBD1 or TRBD2 (5 bases each). Deletions cut 9 bases from V and 3 bases from J, with 12 bases between. CDR3 size: 12 residues. Germline CDR1 SGHVS, CDR2 FQNEAQ. The DNA of the CDR3 is TGTGCCAGTGGGGACGGAAGCTACGAGCAGTACTTC. This translates into CASGDGSYEQYF.